The T cell receptor beta chain under discussion was sequenced for a study of blood T cell repertoires in COVID-19. Profiling relied on immunoSEQ multiplex PCR, and the TCRdb table lists in-frame clones only, not all of them. The sample holds roughly 18,000 clones, 85% seen once. Germline values: CDR1 MDHEN, CDR2 SYDVKM. Germline trimming cut 6 bases from V and 10 bases from J; bases unmatched to any gene: 10. The CDR3 covers 15 residues. The clonotype originates from a man older than 75 with acute or convalescent COVID-19. The chain uses TRBV28 and TRBJ1-6; 9 bases align to TRBD1. The sequencing input was peripheral blood. The CDR3 DNA sequence: TGTGCCAGCAGCTTGGGACAGGGCTTTAGATCACCCCTCCACTTT. Its protein is CASSLGQGFRSPLHF.